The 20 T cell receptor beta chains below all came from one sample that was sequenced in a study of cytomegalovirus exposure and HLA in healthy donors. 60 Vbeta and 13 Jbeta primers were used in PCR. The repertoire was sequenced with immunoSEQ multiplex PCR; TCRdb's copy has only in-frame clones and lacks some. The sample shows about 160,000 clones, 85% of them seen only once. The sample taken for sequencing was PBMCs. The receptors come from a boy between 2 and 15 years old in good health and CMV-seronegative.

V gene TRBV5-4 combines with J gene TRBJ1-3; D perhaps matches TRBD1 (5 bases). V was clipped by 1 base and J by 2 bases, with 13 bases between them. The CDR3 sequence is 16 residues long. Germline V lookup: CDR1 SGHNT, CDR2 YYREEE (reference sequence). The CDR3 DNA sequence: TGTGCCAGCAGCTTGTTGGGAGGGGCCACTGGAAACACCATATATTTT. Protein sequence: CASSLLGGATGNTIYF.

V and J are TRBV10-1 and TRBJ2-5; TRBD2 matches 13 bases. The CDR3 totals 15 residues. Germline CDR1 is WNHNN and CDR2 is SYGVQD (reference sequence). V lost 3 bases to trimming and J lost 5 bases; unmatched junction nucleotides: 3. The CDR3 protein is CASSDPTSGGETQYF. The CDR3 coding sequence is TGCGCCAGCAGTGACCCGACTAGCGGGGGGGAGACCCAGTACTTC.

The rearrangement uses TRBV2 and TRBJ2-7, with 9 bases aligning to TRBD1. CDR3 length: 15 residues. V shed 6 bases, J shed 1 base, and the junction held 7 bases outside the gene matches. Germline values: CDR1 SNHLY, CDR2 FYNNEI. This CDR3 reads CASRATGGLSYEQYV. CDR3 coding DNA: TGTGCCAGCAGGGCGACAGGGGGACTATCCTACGAGCAGTACGTC.

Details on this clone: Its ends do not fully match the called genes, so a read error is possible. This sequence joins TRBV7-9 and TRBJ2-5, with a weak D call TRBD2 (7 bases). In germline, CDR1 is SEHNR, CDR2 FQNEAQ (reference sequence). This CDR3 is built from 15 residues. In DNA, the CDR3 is TGTTCCAGCAGCTTAATGGGGGGGCCGCAAGAGACCCAGTACTTC. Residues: CSSSLMGGPQETQYF.

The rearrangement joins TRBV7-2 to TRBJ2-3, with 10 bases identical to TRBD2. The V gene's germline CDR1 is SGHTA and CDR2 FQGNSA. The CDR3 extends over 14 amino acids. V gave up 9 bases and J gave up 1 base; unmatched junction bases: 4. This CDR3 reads CASELAGRTDTQYF. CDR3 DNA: TGTGCCAGTGAACTAGCGGGGCGCACAGATACGCAGTATTTT.

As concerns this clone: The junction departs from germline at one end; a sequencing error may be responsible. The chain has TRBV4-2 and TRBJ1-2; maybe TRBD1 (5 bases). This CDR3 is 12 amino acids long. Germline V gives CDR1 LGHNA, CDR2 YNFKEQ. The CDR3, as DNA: TGTGCCAGCAGCCAAGTCGCAGGGTTTTGCTCATTC. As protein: CASSQVAGFCSF.

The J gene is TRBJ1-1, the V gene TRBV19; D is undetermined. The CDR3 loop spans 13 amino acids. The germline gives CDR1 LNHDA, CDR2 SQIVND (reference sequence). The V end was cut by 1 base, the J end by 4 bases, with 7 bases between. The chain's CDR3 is CASSIGEFTEAFF. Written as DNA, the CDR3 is TGTGCCAGTAGTATAGGCGAGTTCACTGAAGCTTTCTTT.

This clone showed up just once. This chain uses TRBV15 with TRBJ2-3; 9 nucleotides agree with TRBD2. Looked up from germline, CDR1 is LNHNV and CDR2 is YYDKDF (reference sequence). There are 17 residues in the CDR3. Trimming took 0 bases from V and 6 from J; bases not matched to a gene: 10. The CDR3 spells CATSRDLASGEGDTQYF. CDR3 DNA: TGTGCCACCAGCAGAGATCTGGCTAGCGGGGAGGGGGATACGCAGTATTTT.

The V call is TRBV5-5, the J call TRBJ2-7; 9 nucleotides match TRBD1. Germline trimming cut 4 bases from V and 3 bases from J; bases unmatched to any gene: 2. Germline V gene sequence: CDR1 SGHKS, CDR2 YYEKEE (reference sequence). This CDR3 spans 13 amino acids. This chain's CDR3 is CASSTGQGYEQYV. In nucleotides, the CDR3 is TGTGCCAGCAGCACGGGACAGGGCTACGAGCAGTACGTC.

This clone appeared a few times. The CDR3, as DNA: TGCGCCAGCAGTCAGGGACTAGCGGGCCCCTACGAGCAGTACTTC. It translates to CASSQGLAGPYEQYF. The chain recombines TRBV23-1 with TRBJ2-7, with 12 nucleotides matching TRBD2. TRBV23-1 is known as an ORF, though its function is uncertain. The CDR3 is 15 residues long. V gave up 3 bases and J gave up 2 bases; unmatched junction bases: 2.

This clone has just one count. CDR3 sequence reads: CASSFDSNSNQPQHF. Here the CDR3 DNA reads TGTGCCAGCAGCTTCGACAGCAATAGCAATCAGCCCCAGCATTTT. The chain combines TRBV27 with TRBJ1-5, with D possibly matching TRBD1 (5 bases). Germline assignment: CDR1 MNHEY and CDR2 SMNVEV (reference sequence). CDR3 length equals 15 residues. Trimming stripped 6 bases from V and 0 bases from J, with 12 bases between.

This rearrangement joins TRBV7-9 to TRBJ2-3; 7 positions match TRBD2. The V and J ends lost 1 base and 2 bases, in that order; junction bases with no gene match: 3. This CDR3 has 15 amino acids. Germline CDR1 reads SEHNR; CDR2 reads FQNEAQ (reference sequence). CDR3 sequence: CASSLGLADTDTQYF. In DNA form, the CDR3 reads TGTGCCAGCAGCTTAGGGCTAGCGGACACAGATACGCAGTATTTT. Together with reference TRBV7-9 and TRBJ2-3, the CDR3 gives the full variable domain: DTGVSQNPRHKITKRGQNVTFRCDPISEHNRLYWYRQTLGQGPEFLTYFQNEAQLEKSRLLSDRFSAERPKGSFSTLEIQRTEQGDSAMYLCASSLGLADTDTQYFGPGTRLTVL.

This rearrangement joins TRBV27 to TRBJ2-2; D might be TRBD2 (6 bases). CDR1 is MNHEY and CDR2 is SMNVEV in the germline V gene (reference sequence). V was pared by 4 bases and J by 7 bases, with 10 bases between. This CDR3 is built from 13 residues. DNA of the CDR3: TGTGCCAGCAGTTGGGAGGCTCGCGGGGAGCTGTTTTTT. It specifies CASSWEARGELFF.

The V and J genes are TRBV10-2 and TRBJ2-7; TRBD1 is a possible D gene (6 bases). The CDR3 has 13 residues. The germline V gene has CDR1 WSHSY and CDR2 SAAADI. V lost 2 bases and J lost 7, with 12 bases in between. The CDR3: CASSEGAGVEQYV. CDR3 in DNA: TGCGCCAGCAGTGAGGGGGCAGGGGTTGAGCAGTACGTC.

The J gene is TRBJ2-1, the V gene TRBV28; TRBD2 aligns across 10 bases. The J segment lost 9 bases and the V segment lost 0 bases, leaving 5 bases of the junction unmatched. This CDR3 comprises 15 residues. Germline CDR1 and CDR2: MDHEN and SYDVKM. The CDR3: CASSLWLAGVGEQFF. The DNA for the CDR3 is TGTGCCAGCAGTTTATGGCTAGCGGGAGTCGGTGAGCAGTTCTTC.

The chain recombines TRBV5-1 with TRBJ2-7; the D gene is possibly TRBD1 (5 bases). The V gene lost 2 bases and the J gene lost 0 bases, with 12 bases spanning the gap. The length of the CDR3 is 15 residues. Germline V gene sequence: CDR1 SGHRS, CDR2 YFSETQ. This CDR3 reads CASSFGQGPSYEQYF. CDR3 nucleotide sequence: TGCGCCAGCAGCTTTGGTCAGGGCCCCTCCTACGAGCAGTACTTC.

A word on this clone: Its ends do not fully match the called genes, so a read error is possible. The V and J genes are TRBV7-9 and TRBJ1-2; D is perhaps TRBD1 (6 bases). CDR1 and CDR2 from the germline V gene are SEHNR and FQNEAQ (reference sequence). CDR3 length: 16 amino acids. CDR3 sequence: CSSSPADSDRDRGYTF. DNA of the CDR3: TGTTCCAGCAGCCCCGCGGACAGCGACCGGGATCGTGGCTACACCTTC.

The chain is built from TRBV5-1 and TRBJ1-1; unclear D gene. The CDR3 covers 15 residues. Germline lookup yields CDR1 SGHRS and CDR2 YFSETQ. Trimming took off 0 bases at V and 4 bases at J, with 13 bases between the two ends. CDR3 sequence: CASSLERGLGTEAFF. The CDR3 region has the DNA TGCGCCAGCAGCTTGGAACGCGGGCTGGGCACTGAAGCTTTCTTT.

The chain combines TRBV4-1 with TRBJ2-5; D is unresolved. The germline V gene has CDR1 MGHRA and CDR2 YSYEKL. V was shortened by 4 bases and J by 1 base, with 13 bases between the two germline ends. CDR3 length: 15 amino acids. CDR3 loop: CASSLLGLPQETQYF. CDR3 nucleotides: TGCGCCAGCAGCCTCCTGGGCCTCCCCCAAGAGACCCAGTACTTC.

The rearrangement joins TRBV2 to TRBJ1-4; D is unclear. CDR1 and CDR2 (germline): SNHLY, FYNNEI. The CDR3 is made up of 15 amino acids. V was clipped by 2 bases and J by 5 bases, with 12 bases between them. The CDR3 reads CASSESRGQNEKLFF. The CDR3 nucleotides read TGTGCCAGCAGTGAATCCCGGGGTCAAAATGAAAAACTGTTTTTT.